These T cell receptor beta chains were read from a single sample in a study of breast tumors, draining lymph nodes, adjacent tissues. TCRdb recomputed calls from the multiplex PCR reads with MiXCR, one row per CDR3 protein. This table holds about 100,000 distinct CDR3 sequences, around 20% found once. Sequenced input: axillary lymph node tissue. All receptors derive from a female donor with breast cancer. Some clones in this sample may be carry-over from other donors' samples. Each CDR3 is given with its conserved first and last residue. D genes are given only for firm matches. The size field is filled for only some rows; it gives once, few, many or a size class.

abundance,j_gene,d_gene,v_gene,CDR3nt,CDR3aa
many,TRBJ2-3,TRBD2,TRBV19,TGTGCCAGTAGTATACGGTATCGGGGGGGCGGTACGCAGTATTTT,CASSIRYRGGGTQYF
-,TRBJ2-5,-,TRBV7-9,TGTGCCAGCAGCTCCCGTTCAGGGAGAGAAGAGACCCAGTACTTC,CASSSRSGREETQYF
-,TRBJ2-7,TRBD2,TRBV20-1,TGCAGTGCTAATGGACTAGCGGGAGACCACGAGCAGTACTTC,CSANGLAGDHEQYF
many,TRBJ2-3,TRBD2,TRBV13,TGTGCCAGCAGCTCGGGACTAGCGGGAGTGGGGGATACGCAGTATTTT,CASSSGLAGVGDTQYF
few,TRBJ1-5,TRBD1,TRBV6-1,TGTGCCAGCAGTCAGGGGGCGGTTGATCAGCCCCAGCATTTT,CASSQGAVDQPQHF
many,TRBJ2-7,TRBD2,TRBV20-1,TGCAGTGCTAGGGGGAGGGCCAGGTCGGTCTACGAGCAGTACTTC,CSARGRARSVYEQYF
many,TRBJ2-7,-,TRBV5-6,TGTGCCAGCAGCGCGGGACAGCCTGAGCACGAGCAGTACTTC,CASSAGQPEHEQYF
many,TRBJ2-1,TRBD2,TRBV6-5,TGTGCCAGCAGTTACTCGCGCTCCCCCCCGGGACTACCTTACAATGAGCAGTTCTTC,CASSYSRSPPGLPYNEQFF
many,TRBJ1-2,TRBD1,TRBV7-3,TGTGCCAGCAGCCCGGACAGGAACTATGGCTACACCTTC,CASSPDRNYGYTF
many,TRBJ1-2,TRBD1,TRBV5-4,TGTGCCAGCAGCTTCGGGACAGGCTTCGGTGGCTACACCTTC,CASSFGTGFGGYTF
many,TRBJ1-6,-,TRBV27,TGTGCCAGCAGTTTAGTGAGCTCCTATAATTCACCCCTCCACTTT,CASSLVSSYNSPLHF
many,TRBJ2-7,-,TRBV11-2,TGTGCCAGCAGCTTAGTATACGCCGGAACCTACGAGCAGTACTTC,CASSLVYAGTYEQYF
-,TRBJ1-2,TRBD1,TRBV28,TGTGCCAGCAGTTCGCCAGGGGGGTATGGCTACACCTTC,CASSSPGGYGYTF
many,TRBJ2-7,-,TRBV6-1,TGTGCCAGCAGTGGGGACCTAGGAACCTACGAGCAGTACTTC,CASSGDLGTYEQYF
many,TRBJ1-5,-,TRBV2,TGTGCCAGCGGGGACACTTATAGCAATCAGCCCCAGCATTTT,CASGDTYSNQPQHF
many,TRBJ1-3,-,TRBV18,TGTGCCAGCTCTGTGCGGAACACCATATATTTT,CASSVRNTIYF
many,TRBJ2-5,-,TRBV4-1,TGCGCCAGCAGCCAAGGTTTATTGGAGACCCAGTACTTC,CASSQGLLETQYF
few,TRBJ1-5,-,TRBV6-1,TGTGCCAGCAGTGAAGCGCTTCGAGGGTTTCAGCCCCAGCATTTT,CASSEALRGFQPQHF
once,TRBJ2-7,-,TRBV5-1,TGCGCCAGCAGCCCCGGACACGAGCAGTACTTC,CASSPGHEQYF
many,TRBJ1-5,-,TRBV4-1,TGCGCCAGCAGCCAAACGGTGGGGAGCAATCAGCCCCAGCATTTT,CASSQTVGSNQPQHF
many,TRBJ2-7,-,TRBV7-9,TGTGCCAGCAGCTTAGTGGGAGCCCACTCCTACGAGCAGTACTTC,CASSLVGAHSYEQYF
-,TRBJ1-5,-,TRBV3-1,TGTGCCAGCAGCCAAGCGGGAGGGTCAAGCAATCAGCCCCAGCATTTT,CASSQAGGSSNQPQHF
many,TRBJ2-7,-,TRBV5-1,TGCGCCAGCAGCTCGGGACCGGGCTACGAGCAGTACTTC,CASSSGPGYEQYF
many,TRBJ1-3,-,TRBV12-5,TGTGCTAGTGGAGGCCCTGGAAACACCATATATTTT,CASGGPGNTIYF
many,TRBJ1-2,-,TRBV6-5,TGTGCCAGCAGTAATACAGTAAACTATGGCTACACCTTC,CASSNTVNYGYTF
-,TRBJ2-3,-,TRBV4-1,TGCGCCGGCAGCCAAGATTCCGCTAGCAGCACAGATACGCAGTATTTT,CAGSQDSASSTDTQYF
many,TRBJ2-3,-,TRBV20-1,TGCAGTGCCAGCCGGGTTTACACAGATACGCAGTATTTT,CSASRVYTDTQYF
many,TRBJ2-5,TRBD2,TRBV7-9,TGTGCCAGCAGCCTCGGACTAGGCTGGGAGACCCAGTACTTC,CASSLGLGWETQYF
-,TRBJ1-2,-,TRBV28,TGTGCCAGCAGGGGAAGACAGGATGGCTACACCTTC,CASRGRQDGYTF
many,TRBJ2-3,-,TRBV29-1,TGCAGCGTTGATTTAACAGCTAGCACAGATACGCAGTATTTT,CSVDLTASTDTQYF
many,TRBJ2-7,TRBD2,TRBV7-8,TGTGCCAGCAGCTCGGGACTAGCGGGGAGTGAGCAGTACTTC,CASSSGLAGSEQYF
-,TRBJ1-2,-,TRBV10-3,TGTGCCATCAGTGAAAGGGAGGGTCAGAAAGGCTACACCTTC,CAISEREGQKGYTF
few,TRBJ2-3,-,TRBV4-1,TGCGCCAGCAGCCAAGATCTGGACTATAGGTTCGATACGCAGTATTTT,CASSQDLDYRFDTQYF
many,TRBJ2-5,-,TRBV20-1,TGCAGTGCTAGCGGCCCGTCTAGCGCCGATCGAGAGACCCAGTACTTC,CSASGPSSADRETQYF
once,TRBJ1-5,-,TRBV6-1,TGTGCCAGCAGTGAACGGATTGGCGGACCGGGCTCATATAGCAATCAGCCCCAGCATTTT,CASSERIGGPGSYSNQPQHF
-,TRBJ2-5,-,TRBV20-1,TGCAGTGCTAGAGCCCCTGATGGGTGGGAGACCCAGTACTTC,CSARAPDGWETQYF
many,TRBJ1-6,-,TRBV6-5,TGTGCCAGCAGCTCGGAACGGACGGCTTATAATTCACCCCTCCACTTT,CASSSERTAYNSPLHF
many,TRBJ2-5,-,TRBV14,TGTGCCAGCGCAGCATTTGTGGAGACCCAGTACTTC,CASAAFVETQYF
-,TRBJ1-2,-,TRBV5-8,TGTGCCAGCAGCTTGGTGGACAGCACCTACACCTTC,CASSLVDSTYTF
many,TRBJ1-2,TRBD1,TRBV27,TGTGCCAGCAGCCTGGACAGGGGTTACGGCTACACCTTC,CASSLDRGYGYTF
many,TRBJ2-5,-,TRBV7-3,TGTGCCAGCAGCTTAAACTCGGGGGAGGCCCAGTACTTC,CASSLNSGEAQYF
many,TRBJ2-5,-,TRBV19,TGTGCCAGTAACGAGCTCGGGGTAGAGACCCAGTACTTC,CASNELGVETQYF
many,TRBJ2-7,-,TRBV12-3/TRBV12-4,TGTGCCAGCAGCCGCAACCAGTACGAGCAGTACTTC,CASSRNQYEQYF
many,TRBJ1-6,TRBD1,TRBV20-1,TGCAGTGCTAGAGGCACGACAGGGGTCAGTGATTCACCCCTCCACTTT,CSARGTTGVSDSPLHF
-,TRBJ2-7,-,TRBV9,TGTGCCAGCAGCGTTTCAGGGGTAACTACCTACGAGCAGTACTTC,CASSVSGVTTYEQYF